The T cell receptor beta chain under discussion was sequenced for a study of blood T cell repertoires in COVID-19. The V gene's germline CDR1 is ENHRY and CDR2 SYGVKD. The V and J ends lost 4 bases and 7 bases respectively, with 8 bases between them. There are 12 residues in the CDR3. Only in-frame clones appear in the TCRdb table, and some are missing; sequencing was by immunoSEQ multiplex PCR. The table has more than 65,000 clones, roughly 83% seen once. This chain joins TRBV10-3 and TRBJ2-1, with a tentative D call TRBD2 (6 bases). The source material was peripheral blood. The sequence derives from a man younger than 45 with COVID-19, enrolled during active disease. CDR3 amino acids: CAISGGGNEQFF. For the CDR3, the DNA is TGTGCCATCAGTGGGGGAGGAAATGAGCAGTTCTTC.